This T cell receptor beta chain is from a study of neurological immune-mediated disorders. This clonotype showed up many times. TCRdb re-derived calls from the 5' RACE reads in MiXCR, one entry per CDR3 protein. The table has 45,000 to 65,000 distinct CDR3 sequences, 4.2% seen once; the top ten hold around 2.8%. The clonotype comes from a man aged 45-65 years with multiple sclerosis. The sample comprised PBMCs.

CDR3 in DNA: TGTGCCAGCAGCCCACAGGGGGGGCCATACAATGAGCAGTTCTTC. Protein: CASSPQGGPYNEQFF. This chain links TRBV7-8 with TRBJ2-1; tentative D call: TRBD1 (8 bases). The CDR3 sequence is 15 residues long. V dropped 5 bases and J dropped 4 bases, with 15 bases sitting between them. Germline V gene sequence: CDR1 SGHVS, CDR2 FQNEAQ.